Listed below are T cell receptor beta chains from one sample, sequenced in a study of cytomegalovirus exposure and HLA in healthy donors. Clones were sequenced by immunoSEQ multiplex PCR, and TCRdb holds only the in-frame ones, with some missing. The sample carries 95,000 to 150,000 clones, more than 70% recorded once. Source material: PBMCs. Receptor source: a woman in her twenties or thirties in good health and CMV-seronegative. The CDR3 runs from the conserved cysteine through the conserved F or W. Each record gives: D gene, V gene, clone size, J gene, CDR3 DNA, CDR3 protein. D genes are given only for firm matches. For some rows the clone size is stated as once, few or many, or as a class when expanded; others skip it.

d_gene: TRBD2
v_gene: TRBV12-5
abundance: -
j_gene: TRBJ2-3
CDR3nt: TGTGCTAGTGGTTCCGGGACTAGCGGGACCACAGATACGCAGTATTTT
CDR3aa: CASGSGTSGTTDTQYF

d_gene: TRBD1
v_gene: TRBV30
abundance: -
j_gene: TRBJ1-1
CDR3nt: TGTGCCTGGAGCGCCACAGGGGACACTGAAGCTTTCTTT
CDR3aa: CAWSATGDTEAFF

d_gene: TRBD2
v_gene: TRBV9
abundance: -
j_gene: TRBJ2-5
CDR3nt: TGTGCCAGCAGCGTAGCTACTAGCGGGGGCCAAGAGACCCAGTACTTC
CDR3aa: CASSVATSGGQETQYF

d_gene: TRBD1
v_gene: TRBV18
abundance: -
j_gene: TRBJ1-4
CDR3nt: TGTGCCAGCTCACCGGGGACAGGGAATCTTGAAAAACTGTTTTTT
CDR3aa: CASSPGTGNLEKLFF

d_gene: TRBD2
v_gene: TRBV5-1
abundance: -
j_gene: TRBJ2-1
CDR3nt: TGCGCCAGCAGCTTGGGACTAGCAGGCTACAATGAGCAGTTCTTC
CDR3aa: CASSLGLAGYNEQFF

d_gene: TRBD1
v_gene: TRBV7-8
abundance: -
j_gene: TRBJ2-7
CDR3nt: TGTGCCAGCAGCGCCGAAGACCGGACAGGCTCCTACGAGCAGTACTTC
CDR3aa: CASSAEDRTGSYEQYF

d_gene: TRBD2
v_gene: TRBV2
abundance: -
j_gene: TRBJ2-1
CDR3nt: TGTGCCAGCAGCCGTTCCTCCGGGGGGAGGGCGGGTGAGCAGTTCTTC
CDR3aa: CASSRSSGGRAGEQFF

d_gene: -
v_gene: TRBV7-8
abundance: -
j_gene: TRBJ2-5
CDR3nt: TGTGCCAGCAGCGGATCCGTCGGGGATGAGTACCAAGAGACCCAGTACTTC
CDR3aa: CASSGSVGDEYQETQYF

d_gene: -
v_gene: TRBV6-6
abundance: -
j_gene: TRBJ2-3
CDR3nt: TGTGCCAGCACCCGAGACGCCAGCGCGGGAGATACGCAGTATTTT
CDR3aa: CASTRDASAGDTQYF

d_gene: -
v_gene: TRBV6-1
abundance: -
j_gene: TRBJ2-5
CDR3nt: TGTGCCAGCAGTGATGGGAGAAGAGTACAGGGTAGCGAGACCCAGTACTTC
CDR3aa: CASSDGRRVQGSETQYF

d_gene: -
v_gene: TRBV15
abundance: -
j_gene: TRBJ2-1
CDR3nt: TGTGCCACCAGCAGACCTACAGGAATCGATGAGCAGTTCTTC
CDR3aa: CATSRPTGIDEQFF

d_gene: -
v_gene: TRBV7-9
abundance: -
j_gene: TRBJ1-6
CDR3nt: TGTGCCAGCAGCTCACCGGGACTCTCTGATTCACCCCTCCACTTT
CDR3aa: CASSSPGLSDSPLHF

d_gene: -
v_gene: TRBV19
abundance: -
j_gene: TRBJ1-2
CDR3nt: TGTGCCAGTAGTATAGAGTCCGGGACACGTCACTATGGCTACACCTTC
CDR3aa: CASSIESGTRHYGYTF

d_gene: TRBD1
v_gene: TRBV9
abundance: -
j_gene: TRBJ1-2
CDR3nt: TGTGCCAGCAGCGTAGCGGCGGGACAGGGGGTTGGCTACACCTTC
CDR3aa: CASSVAAGQGVGYTF

d_gene: TRBD2
v_gene: TRBV15
abundance: -
j_gene: TRBJ2-6
CDR3nt: TGTGCCACCAGCAGAGATCGGTCCAGACTAGCCGGCTCTGGGGCCAACGTCCTGACTTTC
CDR3aa: CATSRDRSRLAGSGANVLTF

d_gene: TRBD1
v_gene: TRBV4-3
abundance: few
j_gene: TRBJ1-2
CDR3nt: TGCGCCAGCAGCCCCGGACAGGGTGCTAACTATGGCTACACCTTC
CDR3aa: CASSPGQGANYGYTF

d_gene: TRBD1
v_gene: TRBV19
abundance: -
j_gene: TRBJ2-3
CDR3nt: TGTGCCAGCAGTACCGGACAGGGGAGGGGAGATACGCAGTATTTT
CDR3aa: CASSTGQGRGDTQYF

d_gene: TRBD1
v_gene: TRBV2
abundance: -
j_gene: TRBJ2-7
CDR3nt: TGTGCCAGCAGTGATGGACAGGGCCCCTACGAGCAGTACTTC
CDR3aa: CASSDGQGPYEQYF

d_gene: -
v_gene: TRBV23-1
abundance: -
j_gene: TRBJ1-1
CDR3nt: TGCGCCAGCAGTCACCCCTCGAACACTGAAGCTTTCTTT
CDR3aa: CASSHPSNTEAFF

d_gene: TRBD1
v_gene: TRBV27
abundance: once
j_gene: TRBJ1-4
CDR3nt: TGTGCCAGCAGTCCCGGGACAGGGGAATTCGTGGAAAAACTGTTTTTT
CDR3aa: CASSPGTGEFVEKLFF

d_gene: TRBD2
v_gene: TRBV9
abundance: -
j_gene: TRBJ2-1
CDR3nt: TGTGCCAGCAGCCCGGGACTAGCGGGGGTATCCAATGAGCAGTTCTTC
CDR3aa: CASSPGLAGVSNEQFF

d_gene: -
v_gene: TRBV7-2
abundance: once
j_gene: TRBJ2-2
CDR3nt: TGTGCCAGCAGCCTAAAGGGGACCGGGGAGCTGTTTTTT
CDR3aa: CASSLKGTGELFF

d_gene: -
v_gene: TRBV5-1
abundance: -
j_gene: TRBJ2-7
CDR3nt: TGCGCCAGCAGCTTGATGGTCAGGGGAGGGAACGAGCAGTACTTC
CDR3aa: CASSLMVRGGNEQYF

d_gene: TRBD2
v_gene: TRBV7-9
abundance: -
j_gene: TRBJ2-1
CDR3nt: TGTGCCAGCAGCGCCCGTAGCGGGGGCCCCTACAATGAGCAGTTCTTC
CDR3aa: CASSARSGGPYNEQFF

d_gene: -
v_gene: TRBV10-1
abundance: once
j_gene: TRBJ2-3
CDR3nt: TGCGCCAGCAGCAACAGGGGTCCTGGAGGAGGGAGCACAGATACGCAGTATTTT
CDR3aa: CASSNRGPGGGSTDTQYF

d_gene: -
v_gene: TRBV11-3
abundance: -
j_gene: TRBJ2-2
CDR3nt: TGTGCCAGCAGCTCCCTTGCGGCCGGGGAGCTGTTTTTT
CDR3aa: CASSSLAAGELFF

d_gene: TRBD1
v_gene: TRBV10-2
abundance: once
j_gene: TRBJ2-7
CDR3nt: TGCGCCAGCAGTGAGTGGACAGGGTTGTCCTACGAGCAGTACTTC
CDR3aa: CASSEWTGLSYEQYF

d_gene: TRBD1
v_gene: TRBV29-1
abundance: -
j_gene: TRBJ2-7
CDR3nt: TGCAGCGTCGGACAGGGCTTCGAGCAGTACTTC
CDR3aa: CSVGQGFEQYF